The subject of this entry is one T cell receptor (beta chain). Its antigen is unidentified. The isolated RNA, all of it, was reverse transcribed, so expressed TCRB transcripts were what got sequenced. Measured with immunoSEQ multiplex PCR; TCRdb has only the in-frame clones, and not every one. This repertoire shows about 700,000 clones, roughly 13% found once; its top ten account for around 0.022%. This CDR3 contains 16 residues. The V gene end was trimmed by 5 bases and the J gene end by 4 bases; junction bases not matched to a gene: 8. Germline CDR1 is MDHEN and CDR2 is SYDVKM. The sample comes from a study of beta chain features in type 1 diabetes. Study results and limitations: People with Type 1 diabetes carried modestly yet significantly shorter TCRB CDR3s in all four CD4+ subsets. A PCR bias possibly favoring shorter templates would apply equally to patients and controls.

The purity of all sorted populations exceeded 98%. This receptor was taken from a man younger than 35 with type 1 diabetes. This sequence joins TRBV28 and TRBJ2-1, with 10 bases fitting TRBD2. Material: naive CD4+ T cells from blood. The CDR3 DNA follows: TGTGCCAGCAGTCTAGCCAGCGGGGGGGCGTACAATGAGCAGTTCTTC. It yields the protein CASSLASGGAYNEQFF.